This T cell receptor (beta chain) was identified in a study of read filtering for tumor transcriptome and immune sequencing. Study context: R-ISS stage counts were eight or nine for I, 16 for II, about seven for III. After DNase treatment, RNA was made into whole-transcriptome libraries.

The library was built from roughly 400 ng RNA with molecular barcoded adaptors for alpha/delta and beta/gamma chains. MiXCR was run by TCRdb on the reads, yielding one entry per CDR3 protein. The profile shows 100,000 to 150,000 distinct CDR3 sequences, over 10% of them singletons. Study-level results: In IR-seq, single-read clonotypes were roughly 80% of clonotypes but approximately 3.2% of reads. RNA-seq captured clonotypes less deeply and reliably than IR-seq.

This clonotype was picked up many times. What it recognizes is unknown. Trimming cost V 4 bases and J 2 bases, with 7 bases left between them. Germline assignment: CDR1 SGHAT and CDR2 FQNNGV. There are 13 residues in the CDR3. The sample taken for sequencing was a population of CD138-negative cells sorted from bone marrow. The receptor comes from a donor aged 40 or older with multiple myeloma. The genes are TRBV11-2 and TRBJ2-3; D unresolved. CDR3 sequence: CASSSPLTDTQYF. In DNA form, the CDR3 reads TGTGCCAGCAGCTCCCCCCTCACAGATACGCAGTATTTT. The entire variable domain, with the rest obtained from reference TRBV11-2 and TRBJ2-3, is as follows: EAGVAQSPRYKIIEKRQSVAFWCNPISGHATLYWYQQILGQGPKLLIQFQNNGVVDDSQLPKDRFSAERLKGVDSTLKIQPAKLEDSAVYLCASSSPLTDTQYFGPGTRLTVL.